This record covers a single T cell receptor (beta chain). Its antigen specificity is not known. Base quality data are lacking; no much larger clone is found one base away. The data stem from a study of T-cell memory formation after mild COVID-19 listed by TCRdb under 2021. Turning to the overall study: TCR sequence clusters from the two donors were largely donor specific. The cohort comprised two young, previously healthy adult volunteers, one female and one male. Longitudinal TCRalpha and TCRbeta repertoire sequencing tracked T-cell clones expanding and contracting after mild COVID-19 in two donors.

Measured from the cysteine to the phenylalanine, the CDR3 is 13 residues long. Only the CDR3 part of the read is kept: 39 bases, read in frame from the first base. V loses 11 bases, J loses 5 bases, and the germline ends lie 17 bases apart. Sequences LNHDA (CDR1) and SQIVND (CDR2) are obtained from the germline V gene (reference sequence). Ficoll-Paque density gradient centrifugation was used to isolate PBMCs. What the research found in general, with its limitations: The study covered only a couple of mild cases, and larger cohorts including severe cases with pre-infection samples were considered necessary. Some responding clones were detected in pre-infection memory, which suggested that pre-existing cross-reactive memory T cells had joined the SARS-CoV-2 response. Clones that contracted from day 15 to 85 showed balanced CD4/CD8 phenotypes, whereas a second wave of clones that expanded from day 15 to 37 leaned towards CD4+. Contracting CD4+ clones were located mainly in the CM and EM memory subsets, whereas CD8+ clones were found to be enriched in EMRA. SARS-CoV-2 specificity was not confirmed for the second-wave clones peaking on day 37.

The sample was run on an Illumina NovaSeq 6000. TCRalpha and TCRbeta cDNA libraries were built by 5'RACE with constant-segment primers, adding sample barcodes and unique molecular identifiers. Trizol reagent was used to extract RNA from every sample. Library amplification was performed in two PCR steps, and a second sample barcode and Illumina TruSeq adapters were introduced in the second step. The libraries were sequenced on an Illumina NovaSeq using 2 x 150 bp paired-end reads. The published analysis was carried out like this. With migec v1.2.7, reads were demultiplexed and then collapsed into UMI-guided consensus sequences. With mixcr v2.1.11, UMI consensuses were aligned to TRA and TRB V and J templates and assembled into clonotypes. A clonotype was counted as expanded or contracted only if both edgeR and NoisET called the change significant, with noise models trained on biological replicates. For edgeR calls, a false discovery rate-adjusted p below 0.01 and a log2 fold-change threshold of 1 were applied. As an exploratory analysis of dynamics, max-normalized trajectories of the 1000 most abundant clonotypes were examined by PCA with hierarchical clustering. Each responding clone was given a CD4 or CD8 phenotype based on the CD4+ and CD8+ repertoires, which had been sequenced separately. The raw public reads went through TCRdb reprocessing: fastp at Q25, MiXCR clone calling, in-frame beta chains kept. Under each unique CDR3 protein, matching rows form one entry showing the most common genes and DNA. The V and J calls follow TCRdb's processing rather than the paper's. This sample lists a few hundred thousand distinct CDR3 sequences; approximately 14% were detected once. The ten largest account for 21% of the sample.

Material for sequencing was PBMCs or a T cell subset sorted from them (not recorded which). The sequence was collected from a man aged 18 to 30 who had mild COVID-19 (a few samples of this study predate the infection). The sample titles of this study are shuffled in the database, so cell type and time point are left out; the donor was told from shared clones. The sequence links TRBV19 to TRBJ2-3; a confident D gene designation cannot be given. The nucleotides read TGTGCCGTTCGTCAGCCGGTGGGAGATACGCAGTATTTT. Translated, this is CAVRQPVGDTQYF.